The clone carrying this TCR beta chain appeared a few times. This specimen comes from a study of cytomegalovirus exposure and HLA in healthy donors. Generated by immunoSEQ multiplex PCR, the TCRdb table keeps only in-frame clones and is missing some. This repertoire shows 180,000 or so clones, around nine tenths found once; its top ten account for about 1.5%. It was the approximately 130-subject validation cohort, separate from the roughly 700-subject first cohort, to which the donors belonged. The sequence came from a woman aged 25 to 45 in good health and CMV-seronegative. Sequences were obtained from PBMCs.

The CDR3 region is CASSLGTASYEQYF. For the CDR3, the DNA is TGTGCCAGCAGCCTCGGGACAGCGTCCTACGAGCAGTACTTC. V usage is TRBV6-6 and J usage is TRBJ2-7, with TRBD1 matching 7 bases. The V gene's germline CDR1 is MNHNY and CDR2 SVGAGI (reference sequence). V dropped 6 bases and J dropped 1; count of bases not matched to a gene: 6. This CDR3 spans 14 amino acids.